Listed below are T cell receptor beta chains from one sample, sequenced in a study of human T cells and chemical hapten exposure. MiXCR, run by TCRdb on the RACE reads, gives a single entry per CDR3 protein. The sample holds a few hundred thousand distinct CDR3 sequences, about 7.7% seen once. This specimen consisted of whole blood, obtained in connection with sensitization to the hapten diphenylcyclopropenone (DPC). The receptors shown here come from a man between 18 and 29 years old with alopecia areata. Some clones in this sample may be carry-over from other donors' samples. The CDR3 runs from the conserved cysteine through the conserved F or W. D genes are given only for firm matches. Size values are once, few and many counts, or a class for expanded clones, and some rows have none.

D gene,V gene,clone size,J gene,CDR3 DNA,CDR3 protein
-,TRBV7-8,-,TRBJ1-6,TGTGCCAGCAGCTTAGCCGGGGATTCACCCCTCCACTTT,CASSLAGDSPLHF
-,TRBV20-1,-,TRBJ1-5,TGCAGTGCTAGAGAAGGAGGGATTTACAATCAGCCCCAGCATTTT,CSAREGGIYNQPQHF
TRBD1,TRBV29-1,many,TRBJ1-1,TGCAGTTTTACAGGGGCGCCTGACACTGAAGCTTTCTTT,CSFTGAPDTEAFF
-,TRBV20-1,few,TRBJ1-4,TGCAGTGCTAGAGATTTCGGGACGGCGGAAAAACTGTTTTTT,CSARDFGTAEKLFF
-,TRBV6-2/TRBV6-3,-,TRBJ2-1,TGTGCCAGCACTTACCAAGGGAGCCCCTTACGGGGTGAGCAGTTCTTC,CASTYQGSPLRGEQFF
TRBD1,TRBV7-2,few,TRBJ1-4,TGTGCCAGCACCTTGACAGGGAGGGGTGAAAAACTGTTTTTT,CASTLTGRGEKLFF
TRBD1,TRBV12-3/TRBV12-4,few,TRBJ1-2,TGTGCCAGCTTGCGACAGGGGGGCTATGGCTACACCTTC,CASLRQGGYGYTF
TRBD1,TRBV4-3,many,TRBJ2-1,TGCGCCAGCAGCCAAGGAAGGCCAGGGGGCAATGAGCAGTTCTTC,CASSQGRPGGNEQFF
-,TRBV29-1,-,TRBJ1-1,TGCAGCGTTGTACCAGAGAGTAACACTGAAGCTTTCTTT,CSVVPESNTEAFF
-,TRBV5-1,-,TRBJ2-1,TGCGCCAGCAGCTTTCGACTAGACGACAATGAGCAGTTCTTC,CASSFRLDDNEQFF
-,TRBV7-9,-,TRBJ1-4,TGTGCCAGCAGAAAACAGATACATGAAAAACTGTTTTTT,CASRKQIHEKLFF
TRBD1,TRBV10-3,many,TRBJ1-2,TGTGCCGCCATAGGGGGCTTCTATGGCTACACCTTC,CAAIGGFYGYTF
TRBD2,TRBV6-4,few,TRBJ2-3,TGTGCCAGCGCCCCCCGGGGGGGCACAGATACGCAGTATTTT,CASAPRGGTDTQYF
-,TRBV7-9,many,TRBJ1-5,TGTGCCAGCAGCGCCGGGGATCGGGCTGGCAATCAGCCCCAGCATTTT,CASSAGDRAGNQPQHF
-,TRBV4-3,few,TRBJ1-1,TGCGCCAGCAGCCAAACCCGTGTTGAGGGGATAGCTGAAGCTTTCTTT,CASSQTRVEGIAEAFF
-,TRBV7-9,-,TRBJ1-4,TGTGCCAGCAGCCTAGGAGGGGATTATGAAAAACTGTTTTTT,CASSLGGDYEKLFF
-,TRBV9,-,TRBJ2-3,TGTGCCAGCAGCGTGCGGGACCCCACAGATACGCAGTATTTT,CASSVRDPTDTQYF
TRBD1,TRBV27,-,TRBJ1-2,TGTGCCAGCTCACGGACAGGGTTGGATGGCTACACCTTC,CASSRTGLDGYTF
-,TRBV2,-,TRBJ1-2,TGTGCCAGCAGGGCAGATGGCCAGGCCCTCTATGGCTACACCTTC,CASRADGQALYGYTF
-,TRBV28,-,TRBJ2-7,TGTGCCAGCAGTATAGGACACAACCCCTACGAGCAGTACTTC,CASSIGHNPYEQYF
-,TRBV7-9,-,TRBJ2-1,TGTGCCAGCAGCTCCCCAGGTGGGGTGGAGCAGTTCTTC,CASSSPGGVEQFF
TRBD2,TRBV9,-,TRBJ2-1,TGTGCCAGCAGCGCTAAGCGGGGGGCCAACAATGAGCAGTTCTTC,CASSAKRGANNEQFF
-,TRBV5-1,-,TRBJ2-6,TGCGCCAGTTCACATGTCTCTGGGGCCAACGTCCTGACTTTC,CASSHVSGANVLTF
-,TRBV6-5,-,TRBJ2-1,TGTGCCAGCAGTTACTCGAAGGGCCCGCCCAACAATGAGCAGTTCTTC,CASSYSKGPPNNEQFF
-,TRBV28,-,TRBJ1-4,TGTGCCAGCAGTTTATCCCCCGGGACTTATGAAAAACTGTTTTTT,CASSLSPGTYEKLFF
-,TRBV7-9,few,TRBJ2-7,TGTGCCAGCAGCTTATACCTGGCGTACGAGCAGTACTTC,CASSLYLAYEQYF
-,TRBV21-1,-,TRBJ1-5,TGTGCCAGCAGCGGAGAAGGCCCGGATAGCAATCAGCCCCAGCATTTT,CASSGEGPDSNQPQHF
-,TRBV5-1,-,TRBJ1-2,TGCGCCACCACGGACCGGCCAGGGTATGGCTACACCTTC,CATTDRPGYGYTF
TRBD1,TRBV19,few,TRBJ2-3,TGTGCCAGTAGACGACAGGGGGAAGGCACAGATACGCAGTATTTT,CASRRQGEGTDTQYF
TRBD1,TRBV12-3/TRBV12-4,-,TRBJ2-5,TGTGCCAGCAGTTCAGACAGGGGATCACAAGAGACCCAGTACTTC,CASSSDRGSQETQYF
-,TRBV28,-,TRBJ1-1,TGTGCCAGCAGCTGGACAGCCACTAACACTGAAGCTTTCTTT,CASSWTATNTEAFF
-,TRBV28,few,TRBJ2-6,TGTGCCAGCAGTTTATATGTAGTCGTGGGGCTCTCTGGGGCCAACGTCCTGACTTTC,CASSLYVVVGLSGANVLTF
TRBD1,TRBV7-3,once,TRBJ2-2,TGTGCCAGCAGCTTAGGGACAGGGGGTATCACCGGGGAGCTGTTTTTT,CASSLGTGGITGELFF
TRBD2,TRBV19,few,TRBJ2-1,TGTGCCAGCCAGATGGCGGGGGGGTTATACAATGAGCAGTTCTTC,CASQMAGGLYNEQFF
-,TRBV29-1,-,TRBJ1-1,TGCAGCGTGGCGAGGAGACAGGCTCTGAACACTGAAGCTTTCTTT,CSVARRQALNTEAFF
-,TRBV20-1,-,TRBJ1-1,TGCAGTGCTAGCGGGGGCTCCACTGAAGCTTTCTTT,CSASGGSTEAFF